This TCR beta chain originates from a study of T cell responses to AZD1222 COVID-19 vaccine. Remarks on this clone: Its antigen remains unidentified.

Assay used: immunoSEQ multiplex PCR; TCRdb lists only in-frame clones, some missing. The sample carries over 150,000 clones, about 90% recorded once. Study findings and constraints: Among AZD1222 vaccinees, only six or seven were seropositive at baseline. Repertoire sampling occurred only after the peak T cell response. Recipients of two AZD1222 doses showed rising Spike-specific TCR breadth and depth.

The sequencing used peripheral blood, collected on day 0 of MenACWY control vaccination. This clonotype originated in an adult in good health.

CDR3 in amino acids: CASSAGTGNWNEQYF. CDR3 nucleotides: TGCGCCAGCAGCGCCGGGACAGGGAATTGGAACGAGCAGTACTTC. This chain links TRBV5-1 with TRBJ2-7, with 9 bases aligning to TRBD1. V lost 4 bases, J lost 5 bases, and 10 bases stayed unmatched. The germline V gene encodes CDR1 SGHRS and CDR2 YFSETQ. The CDR3 sequence is 15 residues long.